The T cell receptor beta chain under discussion was sequenced for a study of blood T cell repertoires in COVID-19. Study details: Specimens from acute and convalescent COVID-19 originated in the United States, Italy and Spain. T cells, B-cell-depleted T cells, or PBMCs supplied cDNA or gDNA.

This CDR3 is built from 16 residues. Per the germline V gene, CDR1 is SGHNT and CDR2 is YYREEE (reference sequence). V shed 5 bases, J shed 4 bases, and the junction held 5 bases outside the gene matches. As originally analysed: Estimated nucleated cell counts came from reference gene primer amplification. Generated by immunoSEQ multiplex PCR, the TCRdb table keeps only in-frame clones and is missing some. For V, J and clone size, that table is used; D and trimming come from the DNA. The data show more than 60,000 clones, with roughly 82% seen just once and approximately 13% held by the top ten. This rearrangement joins TRBV5-4 to TRBJ2-1, with 14 bases lining up with TRBD2. Sequencing input: peripheral blood. The receptor was derived from an elderly woman with acute or convalescent COVID-19. The chain's CDR3 is CASSPGTSGGYNEQFF. In DNA form, the CDR3 reads TGTGCCAGCAGTCCCGGGACTAGCGGGGGATACAATGAGCAGTTCTTC.